A single sample is the source of the 13 T cell receptor beta chains below, sequenced in a study of tumor-infiltrating lymphocytes in primary liver carcinoma. TCR beta cDNA was reverse-transcribed from about 500 ng of total RNA. The reaction used a constant-region primer and ProtoScript II reverse transcriptase. Three nested multiplex PCR rounds of slightly modified ARM-PCR generated TCR beta libraries. It was with TRBV1-TRBV30 forward primers and a C-beta reverse primer that the first two PCR rounds were run, at 10 cycles each. TCRdb re-called the multiplex PCR reads with MiXCR, one entry per CDR3 protein. The repertoire holds fewer than 400,000 distinct CDR3 sequences, with approximately 60% as singletons. Blood RNA originated from unsorted whole blood, with germline DNA additionally extracted. The sequencing input was peripheral blood. Receptors were obtained from a man aged 35 to 55 with primary liver carcinoma and hepatitis B virus infection.

The chain combines TRBV7-2 with TRBJ1-3; D uncertain. The CDR3 loop spans 15 amino acids. Germline CDR1 is SGHTA and CDR2 is FQGNSA. Between the trimmed V and J ends, which lost 2 bases and 0 bases, there was a span of 8 bases. CDR3 in DNA: TGTGCCAGCAGCTTAAGCGGCGGCTCTGGAAACACCATATATTTT. Its translation is CASSLSGGSGNTIYF.

The chain uses TRBV7-9 and TRBJ2-7; either TRBD1 or TRBD2 may supply D (5 bases each). Between the trimmed V and J ends, which lost 5 bases and 10 bases, there was a span of 15 bases. Germline lookup yields CDR1 SEHNR and CDR2 FQNEAQ (reference sequence). The CDR3 contains 12 residues. This CDR3 reads CASSPGIGRQYF. DNA of the CDR3: TGTGCCAGCAGCCCAGGGATAGGGAGACAGTACTTC.

Remarks on this clonotype: One junction end does not reproduce the germline sequence, and a read error may be involved. This chain joins TRBV11-1 and TRBJ1-1; D is unclear. This CDR3 contains 13 residues. Per the germline V gene, CDR1 is SGHAT and CDR2 is FQDESV (reference sequence). This CDR3 is CVSSLHLNSEAFF. CDR3 DNA: TGTGTCAGCAGCTTGCATTTGAACTCTGAAGCTTTCTTT. The whole variable domain, remainder taken from reference TRBV11-1 and TRBJ1-1, is EAEVAQSPRYKITEKSQAVAFWCDPISGHATLYWYRQILGQGPELLVQFQDESVVDDSQLPKDRFSAERLKGVDSTLKIQPAELGDSAMYLCVSSLHLNSEAFFGQGTRLTVV.

As regards this clonotype: An end of the junction differs from the germline gene, which may be a read error. The V gene is TRBV4-1, the J gene TRBJ2-7, with D perhaps matching TRBD1 or TRBD2 (5 bases each). Per the germline V gene, CDR1 is MGHRA and CDR2 is YSYEKL. CDR3 size: 14 residues. The CDR3 loop reads CASSPGATPCEQYF. For the CDR3, the DNA is TGCGCCAGCAGCCCCGGGGCAACGCCCTGCGAGCAGTACTTT.

This clonotype was counted between two and nine times. The J gene is TRBJ1-5, the V gene TRBV2; D unresolved. Deletions cut 8 bases from V and 4 bases from J, with 15 bases between. The CDR3 runs to 14 residues. Germline V CDR1 and CDR2: SNHLY, FYNNEI. The CDR3, as DNA: TGTGCCAGCGGCGGCGGGGAAAGAAATCAGCCCCAGCATTTT. This codes for CASGGGERNQPQHF.

The V call is TRBV7-8, the J call TRBJ2-1, with D possibly being TRBD2 (5 bases). The CDR3 has 13 residues. V gave up 11 bases and J gave up 6 bases, with 17 bases separating them. Germline values: CDR1 SGHVS, CDR2 FQNEAQ. CDR3 protein: CARKSGGRNEQFF. The DNA of the CDR3 is TGTGCCCGCAAATCCGGAGGCCGCAATGAGCAGTTCTTC.

Notes on this clonotype: The junction departs from germline at one end; a sequencing error may be responsible. The chain carries TRBV2 and TRBJ2-3; 11 bases map to TRBD2. This CDR3 spans 15 amino acids. In germline, CDR1 is SNHLY, CDR2 FYNNEI. CDR3 region: CASNLAGGLTDTQYF. CDR3 DNA: TGTGCGAGCAACCTAGCGGGAGGTTTGACAGATACGCAGTATTTT.

This clonotype appeared a single time. The chain has TRBV4-1 and TRBJ2-1; TRBD2 is a possible D gene (5 bases). V was cut by 0 bases and J by 3 bases, with 12 bases left in between. The CDR3 consists of 16 residues. Per the germline V gene, CDR1 is MGHRA and CDR2 is YSYEKL. The CDR3 reads CASSQDPSSFYNEQFF. In DNA, the CDR3 is TGCGCCAGCAGCCAAGATCCGTCTAGCTTCTACAATGAGCAGTTCTTC.

With respect to this clonotype: This may stem from a read error, because a much larger clone lies one nucleotide away. This chain links TRBV12-3 or TRBV12-4 with TRBJ2-2, with 9 positions matching TRBD2. The CDR3 has 15 amino acids. With 1 base clipped from V and 6 bases from J, the junction kept 3 bases outside the gene matches. CDR3 sequence (DNA): TGTGCCAGCAGTTTAGGCGGGAGGGTGGCCGGGGAGCTGTTTTTT. This codes for CASSLGGRVAGELFF.

The V call is TRBV5-1, the J call TRBJ2-1, with D unresolved. V lost 0 bases, J lost 3 bases, and 19 bases lay in between. This CDR3 region has 18 residues. CDR1 and CDR2 (germline): SGHRS, YFSETQ. This chain's CDR3 is CASSLDLVGKFRYNEQFF. CDR3 coding DNA: TGCGCCAGCAGCTTGGACTTAGTGGGGAAATTCCGCTACAATGAGCAGTTCTTC.

The V and J genes are TRBV12-3 or TRBV12-4 and TRBJ2-1; TRBD2 agrees at 7 bases. This CDR3 has 16 residues. J was trimmed by 0 bases and V by 6 bases; bases with no gene match: 8. CDR3 sequence: CASRGLAASSYNEQFF. The CDR3 DNA follows: TGTGCCAGCAGGGGCCTAGCGGCGAGCTCCTACAATGAGCAGTTCTTC.

With regard to this clonotype: Compared with germline, one end of the junction differs, possibly owing to a read error. This chain connects TRBV7-8 to TRBJ2-3; 9 bases map to TRBD2. Looked up from germline, CDR1 is SGHVS and CDR2 is FQNEAQ. CDR3 length equals 16 residues. DNA for the CDR3: TGTGCTAGCGGGATCATGGCGGGAGGGGTAGGAGATACGCTGTATTTT. This encodes CASGIMAGGVGDTLYF. Looking up the rest from reference TRBV7-8 and TRBJ2-3 gives the full variable domain: GAGVSQSPRYKVAKRGQDVALRCDPISGHVSLFWYQQALGQGPEFLTYFQNEAQLDKSGLPSDRFFAERPEGSVSTLKIQRTQQEDSAVYLCASGIMAGGVGDTLYFGPGTRLTVL.

This chain joins TRBV7-8 and TRBJ2-7; the match to TRBD2 covers 9 bases. The CDR3 sequence is 15 residues long. The V and J ends lost 1 base and 3 bases, in that order; junction bases with no gene match: 4. Germline V CDR1 and CDR2: SGHVS, FQNEAQ. CDR3: CASSLGLAEFYEQYF. The CDR3 DNA reads TGTGCCAGCAGCTTAGGACTAGCGGAGTTCTACGAGCAGTACTTC.